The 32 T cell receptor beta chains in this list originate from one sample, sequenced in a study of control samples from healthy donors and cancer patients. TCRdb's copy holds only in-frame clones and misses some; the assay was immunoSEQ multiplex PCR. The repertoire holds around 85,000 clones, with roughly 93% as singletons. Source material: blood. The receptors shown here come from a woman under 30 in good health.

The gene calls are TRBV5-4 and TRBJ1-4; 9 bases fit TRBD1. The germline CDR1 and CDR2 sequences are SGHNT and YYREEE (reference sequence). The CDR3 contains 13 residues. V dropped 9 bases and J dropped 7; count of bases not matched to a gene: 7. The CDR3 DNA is TGTGCCACATCGACAGGGGGGACTGAAAAACTGTTTTTT. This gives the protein CATSTGGTEKLFF.

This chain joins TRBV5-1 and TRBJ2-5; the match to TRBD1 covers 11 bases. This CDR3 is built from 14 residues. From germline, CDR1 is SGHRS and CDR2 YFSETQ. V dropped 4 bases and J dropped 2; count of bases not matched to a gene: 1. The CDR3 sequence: CASSGTGGQETQYF. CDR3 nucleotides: TGCGCCAGCAGCGGGACAGGGGGTCAAGAGACCCAGTACTTC.

As DNA, the CDR3 is TGTGCCAGCACCCAGGGCGGGGGCTCCTACGAGCAGTACTTC. It codes for CASTQGGGSYEQYF. This sequence joins TRBV28 and TRBJ2-7; 7 nucleotides align to TRBD2. Germline V lookup: CDR1 MDHEN, CDR2 SYDVKM. The V and J ends lost 7 bases and 0 bases, in that order; junction bases with no gene match: 6. There are 14 residues in the CDR3.

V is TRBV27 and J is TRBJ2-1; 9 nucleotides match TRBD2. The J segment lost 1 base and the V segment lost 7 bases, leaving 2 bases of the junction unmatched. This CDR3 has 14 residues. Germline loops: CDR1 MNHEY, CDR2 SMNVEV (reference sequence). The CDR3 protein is CASKLAGSYNEQFF. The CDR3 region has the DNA TGTGCCAGCAAGCTAGCGGGATCCTACAATGAGCAGTTCTTC.

CDR3 loop: CASSIDITGATNEKLFF. For the CDR3, the DNA is TGTGCCAGTAGTATAGACATAACAGGGGCAACTAATGAAAAACTGTTTTTT. This chain uses TRBV19 with TRBJ1-4, with TRBD1 matching over 7 bases. V lost 0 bases to trimming and J lost 0 bases; unmatched junction nucleotides: 4. This CDR3 is built from 17 residues. CDR1 is LNHDA and CDR2 is SQIVND in the germline V gene (reference sequence).

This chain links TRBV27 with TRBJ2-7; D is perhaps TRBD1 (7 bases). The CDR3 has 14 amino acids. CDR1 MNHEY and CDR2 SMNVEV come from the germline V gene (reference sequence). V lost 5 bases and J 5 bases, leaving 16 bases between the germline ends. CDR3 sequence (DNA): TGTGCCAGCAGTCCCATGACAGGGAGGCACGAGCAGTACTTC. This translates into CASSPMTGRHEQYF.

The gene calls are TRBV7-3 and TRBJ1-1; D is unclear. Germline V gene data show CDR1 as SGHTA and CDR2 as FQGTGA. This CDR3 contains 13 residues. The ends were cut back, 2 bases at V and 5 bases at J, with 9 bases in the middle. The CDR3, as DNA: TGTGCCAGCAGCTTATTCTTTGGGACTGAAGCTTTCTTT. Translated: CASSLFFGTEAFF.

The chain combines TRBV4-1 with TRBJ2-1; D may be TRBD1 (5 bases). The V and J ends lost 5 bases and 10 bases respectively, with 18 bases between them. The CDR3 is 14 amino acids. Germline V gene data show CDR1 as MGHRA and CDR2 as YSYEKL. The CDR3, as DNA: TGCGCCAGCAGCTCGGCCTCAGGGATATGGGAGCAGTTCTTC. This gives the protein CASSSASGIWEQFF.

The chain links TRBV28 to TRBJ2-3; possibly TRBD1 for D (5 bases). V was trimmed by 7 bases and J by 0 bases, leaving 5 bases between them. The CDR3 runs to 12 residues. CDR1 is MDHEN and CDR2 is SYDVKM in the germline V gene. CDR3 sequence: CASKGSTDTQYF. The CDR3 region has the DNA TGTGCCAGCAAGGGGAGCACAGATACGCAGTATTTT.

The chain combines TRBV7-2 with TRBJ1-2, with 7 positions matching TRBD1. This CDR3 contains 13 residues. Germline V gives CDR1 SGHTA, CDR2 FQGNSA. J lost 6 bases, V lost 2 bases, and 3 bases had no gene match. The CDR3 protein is CASSLLGGNGYTF. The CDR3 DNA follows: TGTGCCAGCAGCTTATTAGGGGGCAATGGCTACACCTTC.

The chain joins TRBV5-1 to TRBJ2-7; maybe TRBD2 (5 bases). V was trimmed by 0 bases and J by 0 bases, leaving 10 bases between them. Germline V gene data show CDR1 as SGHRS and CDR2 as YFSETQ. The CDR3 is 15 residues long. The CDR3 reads CASSLAEGSSYEQYF. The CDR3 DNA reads TGCGCCAGCAGCTTGGCCGAGGGTAGCTCCTACGAGCAGTACTTC.

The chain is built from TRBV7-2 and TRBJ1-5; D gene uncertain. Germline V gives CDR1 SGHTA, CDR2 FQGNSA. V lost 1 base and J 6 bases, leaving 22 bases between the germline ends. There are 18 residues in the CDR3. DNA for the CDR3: TGTGCCAGCAGCTTAGTTCCCGAAATAACCAAAGTCGGTCAGCCCCAGCATTTT. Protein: CASSLVPEITKVGQPQHF.

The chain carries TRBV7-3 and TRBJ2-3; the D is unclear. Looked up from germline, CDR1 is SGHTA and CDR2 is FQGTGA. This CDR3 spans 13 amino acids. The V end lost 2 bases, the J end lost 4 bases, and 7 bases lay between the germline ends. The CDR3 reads CASSLGYSDTQYF. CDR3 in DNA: TGTGCCAGCAGCTTAGGCTACTCAGATACGCAGTATTTT.

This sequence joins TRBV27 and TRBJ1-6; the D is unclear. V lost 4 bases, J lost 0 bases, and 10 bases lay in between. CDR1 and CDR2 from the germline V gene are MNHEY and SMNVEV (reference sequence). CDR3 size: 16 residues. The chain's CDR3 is CASSSRMSSYNSPLHF. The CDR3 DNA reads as TGTGCCAGCAGTTCTCGGATGAGCTCCTATAATTCACCCCTCCACTTT.

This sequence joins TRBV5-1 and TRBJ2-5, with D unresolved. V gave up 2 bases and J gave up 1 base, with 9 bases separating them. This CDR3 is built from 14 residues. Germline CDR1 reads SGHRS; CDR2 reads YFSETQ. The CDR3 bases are TGCGCCAGCAGCTTTCGGGCGGCCCAAGAGACCCAGTACTTC. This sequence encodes CASSFRAAQETQYF. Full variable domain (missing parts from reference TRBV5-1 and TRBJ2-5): KAGVTQTPRYLIKTRGQQVTLSCSPISGHRSVSWYQQTPGQGLQFLFEYFSETQRNKGNFPGRFSGRQFSNSRSEMNVSTLELGDSALYLCASSFRAAQETQYFGPGTRLLVL.

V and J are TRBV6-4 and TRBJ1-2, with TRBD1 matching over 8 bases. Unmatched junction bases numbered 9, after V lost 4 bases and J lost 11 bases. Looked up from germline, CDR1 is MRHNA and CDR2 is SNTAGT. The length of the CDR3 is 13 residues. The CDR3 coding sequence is TGTGCCAGCAGTGTAGGACAGGGCGGACGGTACACCTTC. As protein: CASSVGQGGRYTF.

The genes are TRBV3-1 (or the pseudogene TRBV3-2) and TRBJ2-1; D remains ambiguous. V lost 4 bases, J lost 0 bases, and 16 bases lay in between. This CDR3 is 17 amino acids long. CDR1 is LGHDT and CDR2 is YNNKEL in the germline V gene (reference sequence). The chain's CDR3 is CASSPQTGWSSYNEQFF. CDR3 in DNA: TGTGCCAGCAGCCCTCAGACTGGGTGGAGCTCCTACAATGAGCAGTTCTTC.

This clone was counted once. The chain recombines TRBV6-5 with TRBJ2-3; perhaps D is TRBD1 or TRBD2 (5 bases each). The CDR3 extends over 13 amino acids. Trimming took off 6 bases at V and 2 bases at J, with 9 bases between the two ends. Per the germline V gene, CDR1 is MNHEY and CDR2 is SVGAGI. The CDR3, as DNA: TGTGCCAGCAGAGGGACCGACACAGATACGCAGTATTTT. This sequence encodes CASRGTDTDTQYF.

CDR3 protein: CASSFSGVGIENIQYF. CDR3 in DNA: TGTGCCAGCAGTTTCTCAGGGGTCGGCATCGAAAACATTCAGTACTTC. V gene TRBV6-2 or TRBV6-3 combines with J gene TRBJ2-4; perhaps TRBD1 as D (6 bases). Trimming cost V 4 bases and J 5 bases, with 18 bases left between them. In germline, CDR1 is MNHEY, CDR2 SVGEGT. The CDR3 runs 16 residues.

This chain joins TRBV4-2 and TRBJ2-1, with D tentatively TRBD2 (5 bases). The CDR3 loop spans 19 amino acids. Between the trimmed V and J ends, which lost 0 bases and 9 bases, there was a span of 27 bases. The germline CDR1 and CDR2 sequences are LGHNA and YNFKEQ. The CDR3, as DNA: TGTGCCAGCAGCCAAGATCCAACACTTGACTATTCTCCGGGGATTGAGCAGTTCTTC. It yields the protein CASSQDPTLDYSPGIEQFF.

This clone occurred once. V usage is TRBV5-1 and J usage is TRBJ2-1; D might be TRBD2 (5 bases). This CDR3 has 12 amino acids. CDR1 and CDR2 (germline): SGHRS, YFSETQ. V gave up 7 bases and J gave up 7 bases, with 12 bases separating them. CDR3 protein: CASRKDWNEQFF. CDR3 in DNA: TGCGCCAGCCGGAAGGACTGGAATGAGCAGTTCTTC.

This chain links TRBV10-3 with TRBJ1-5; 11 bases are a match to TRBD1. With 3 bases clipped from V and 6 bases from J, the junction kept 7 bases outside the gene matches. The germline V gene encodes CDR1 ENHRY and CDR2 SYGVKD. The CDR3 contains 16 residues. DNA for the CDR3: TGTGCCATCAGTGACCCGGGACAGGGGGAGAGTCAGCCCCAGCATTTT. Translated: CAISDPGQGESQPQHF.

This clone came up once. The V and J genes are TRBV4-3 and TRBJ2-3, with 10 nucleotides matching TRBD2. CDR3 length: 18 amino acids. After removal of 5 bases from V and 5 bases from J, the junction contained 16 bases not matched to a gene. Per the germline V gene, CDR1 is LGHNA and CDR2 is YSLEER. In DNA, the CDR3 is TGCGCCAGCAGCTATCAAGTTACTAGCGGGATGGGAGGAGATACGCAGTATTTT. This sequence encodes CASSYQVTSGMGGDTQYF.

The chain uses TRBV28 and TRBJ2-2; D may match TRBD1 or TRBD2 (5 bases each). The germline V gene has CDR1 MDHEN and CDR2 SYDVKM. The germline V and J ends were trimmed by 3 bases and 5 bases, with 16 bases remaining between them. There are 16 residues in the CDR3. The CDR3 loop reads CASSFGDQRRTGELFF. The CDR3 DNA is TGTGCCAGCAGTTTTGGGGACCAGCGCCGGACCGGGGAGCTGTTTTTT.

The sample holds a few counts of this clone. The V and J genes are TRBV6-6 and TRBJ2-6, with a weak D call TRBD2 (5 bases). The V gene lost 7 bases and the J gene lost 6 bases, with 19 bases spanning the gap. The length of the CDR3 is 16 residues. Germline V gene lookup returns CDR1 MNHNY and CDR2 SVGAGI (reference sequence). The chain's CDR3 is CASTPSSSALANVLTF. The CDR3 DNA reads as TGTGCCAGCACCCCATCTAGTAGCGCATTGGCCAACGTCCTGACTTTC.

CDR3 DNA: TGTGCCAGCTCACCACTTTCTTCCTCACCCCTCCACTTT. It translates to CASSPLSSSPLHF. The chain employs TRBV18 and TRBJ1-6; D remains ambiguous. V lost 1 base to trimming and J lost 10 bases, with 8 bases between them. Germline V gene sequence: CDR1 KGHSH, CDR2 LQKENI. This CDR3 is 13 amino acids long.

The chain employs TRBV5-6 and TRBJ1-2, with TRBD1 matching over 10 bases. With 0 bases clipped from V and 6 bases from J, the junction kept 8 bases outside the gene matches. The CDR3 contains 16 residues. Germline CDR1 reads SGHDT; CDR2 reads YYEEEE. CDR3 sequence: CASSLVTGGAVDGYTF. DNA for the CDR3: TGTGCCAGCAGCTTGGTGACAGGGGGCGCGGTGGATGGCTACACCTTC. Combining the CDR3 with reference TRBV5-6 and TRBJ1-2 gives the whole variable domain DAGVTQSPTHLIKTRGQQVTLRCSPKSGHDTVSWYQQALGQGPQFIFQYYEEEERQRGNFPDRFSGHQFPNYSSELNVNALLLGDSALYLCASSLVTGGAVDGYTFGSGTRLTVV.

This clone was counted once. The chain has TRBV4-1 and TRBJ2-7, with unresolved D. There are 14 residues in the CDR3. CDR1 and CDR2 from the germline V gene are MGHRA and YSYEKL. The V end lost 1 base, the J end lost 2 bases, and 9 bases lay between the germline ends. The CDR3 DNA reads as TGCGCCAGCAGCCAAGTCCGCGGACCCTACGAGCAGTACTTC. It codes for CASSQVRGPYEQYF.

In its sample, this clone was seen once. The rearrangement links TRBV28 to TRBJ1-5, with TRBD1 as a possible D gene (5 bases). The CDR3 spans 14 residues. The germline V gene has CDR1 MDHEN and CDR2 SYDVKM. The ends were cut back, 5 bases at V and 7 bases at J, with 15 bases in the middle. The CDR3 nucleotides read TGTGCCAGCAGTGGGGGGGGGTCGGGACAGCCCCAGCATTTT. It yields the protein CASSGGGSGQPQHF.

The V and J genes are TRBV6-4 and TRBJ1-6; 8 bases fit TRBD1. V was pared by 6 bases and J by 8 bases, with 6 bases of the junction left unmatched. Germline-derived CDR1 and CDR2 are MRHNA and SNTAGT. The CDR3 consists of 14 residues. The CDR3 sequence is CASSRGPEDSPLHF. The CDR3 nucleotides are TGTGCCAGCAGCAGGGGGCCAGAAGATTCACCCCTCCACTTT.

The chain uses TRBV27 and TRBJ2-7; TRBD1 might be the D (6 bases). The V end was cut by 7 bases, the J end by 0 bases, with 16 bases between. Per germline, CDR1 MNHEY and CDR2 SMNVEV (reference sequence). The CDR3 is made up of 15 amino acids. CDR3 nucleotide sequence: TGTGCCAGCAACACCGACAGGTCAAGCTCCTACGAGCAGTACTTC. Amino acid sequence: CASNTDRSSSYEQYF.

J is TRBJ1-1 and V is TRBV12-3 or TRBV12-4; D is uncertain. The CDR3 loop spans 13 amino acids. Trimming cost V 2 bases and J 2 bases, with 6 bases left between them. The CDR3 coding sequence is TGTGCCAGCAGTTTACTTATTAACACTGAAGCTTTCTTT. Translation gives CASSLLINTEAFF.